What follows is one T cell receptor (beta chain) and its context. Original methodology: Amplification from reference gene primers served as the basis for estimated nucleated cell counts. Profiled with immunoSEQ multiplex PCR; TCRdb holds only in-frame clones, not every one. The DNA gave D and trimming, while V, J and clone size come from that table. The table lists a few hundred thousand clones, around 85% of them singletons. The data originate from a study of blood T cell repertoires in COVID-19. Background on the study: T cells, B-cell-depleted T cells, or PBMCs provided the cDNA or gDNA that served as material.

The sample consisted of peripheral blood. This receptor was identified in a woman aged 65 to 85 with acute or convalescent COVID-19.

The CDR3 bases are TGCGCCACCCTTCGCACCGGGGAGCTGTTTTTT. It is translated as CATLRTGELFF. The chain links TRBV10-2 to TRBJ2-2, with D hard to call. Germline CDR1 and CDR2: WSHSY and SAAADI. The CDR3 loop spans 11 amino acids. V shed 10 bases and J shed 4 bases, with 7 bases lying between them.